This T cell receptor (beta chain) was obtained from a study of T-cell reconstitution after alpha-beta-depleted transplantation in children. Study-wide results and limits: From surviving recipient T cells and thymic progenitors came the high day-60 TCRbeta diversity observed in some patients. Reportedly, roughly two months post-transplant, alpha-beta T cells arose from several hundred expanded graft clones. Most T-cell counts and diversity one year after the transplant came from T cells that were newly produced.

On this clonotype itself: The antigen remains undetermined.

The TCRbeta library was prepared with unique molecular identifiers. TCRdb recomputed calls from the PCR reads with MiXCR, one row per CDR3 protein. The table lists around 300,000 distinct CDR3 sequences, about a tenth of them singletons. Germline V gene sequence: CDR1 SGHTA, CDR2 FQGTGA. This CDR3 has 16 residues. The germline V and J ends were trimmed by 1 base and 0 bases, with 11 bases remaining between them. This TCR was sampled from a boy under two years old with acute myeloid leukemia, due to receive a stem cell transplant. The specimen was PBMCs, collected before TCRalphabeta/CD19-depleted stem cell transplant. The V gene is TRBV7-3, the J gene TRBJ2-3; the D is unclear. The chain's CDR3 is CASSLRVALSTDTQYF. In nucleotides, the CDR3 is TGTGCCAGCAGCTTAAGGGTAGCCCTTAGCACAGATACGCAGTATTTT.